A single sample gave rise to the 14 T cell receptor beta chains below, sequenced in a study of cytomegalovirus exposure and HLA in healthy donors (dated by TCRdb to between 2016 and 2019). Library preparation employed the immunoSEQ multiplex PCR assay. TCRdb obtained this table from immuneACCESS and retained in-frame rearrangements with V and J assigned. These tables miss some clones; where compared with another copy, unresolved V genes account for less than half of the shortfall, and the remainder is unexplained. The sample includes hundreds of thousands of clones, with just over 85% observed a single time. The ten largest clonotypes hold 0.83% of the sample. Sequencing was done on a sample of PBMCs. The receptors shown here come from a woman aged 18-30 years in good health and CMV-seronegative.

This clone occurred once. The chain has TRBV7-2 and TRBJ2-1; D might be TRBD2 (5 bases). CDR1 is SGHTA, CDR2 FQGNSA, per germline. There are 13 residues in the CDR3. The V end lost 5 bases, the J end lost 3 bases, and 8 bases lay between the germline ends. CDR3 nucleotides: TGTGCCAGCAGCGAGGGAGTCTACAATGAGCAGTTCTTC. Protein: CASSEGVYNEQFF.

The J gene is TRBJ1-6, the V gene TRBV6-1, with 9 positions matching TRBD1. Germline-derived CDR1 and CDR2 are MNHNS and SASEGT. After removal of 5 bases from V and 9 bases from J, the junction contained 8 bases not matched to a gene. The CDR3 has 15 amino acids. The CDR3 bases are TGTGCCAGCAGTTTAAGGGGACAGGGCCTTTCACCCCTCCACTTT. Its translation: CASSLRGQGLSPLHF.

J is TRBJ2-4 and V is TRBV2; the D is unclear. Germline CDR1 and CDR2: SNHLY and FYNNEI. Trimming shortened V by 2 bases and J by 11 bases, and 10 bases separated the two germline ends. This CDR3 spans 12 amino acids. CDR3 sequence reads: CASSEISSVQYF. CDR3 nucleotides: TGTGCCAGCAGTGAAATTTCTTCGGTTCAGTACTTC.

This clone was observed once. The CDR3 reads CASNPTGSSYEQYF. The CDR3 nucleotides read TGTGCCAGCAATCCGACAGGTTCCTCCTACGAGCAGTACTTC. The gene calls are TRBV6-5 and TRBJ2-7; D might be TRBD1 (6 bases). The CDR3 extends over 14 amino acids. V was clipped by 7 bases and J by 0 bases, with 13 bases between them. Germline CDR1 is MNHEY and CDR2 is SVGAGI.

V usage is TRBV4-2 and J usage is TRBJ1-2, with 7 bases lining up with TRBD1. The V gene's germline CDR1 is LGHNA and CDR2 YNFKEQ. V lost 1 base to trimming and J lost 3 bases; unmatched junction nucleotides: 14. CDR3 length equals 18 residues. The CDR3 coding sequence is TGTGCCAGCAGCCAAGCCCCTCCCCGAGAGACAGGGTACTATGGCTACACCTTC. Translation gives CASSQAPPRETGYYGYTF.

This clone was counted between two and nine times. The rearrangement links TRBV6-5 to TRBJ1-2, with 8 bases that match TRBD1. The CDR3 is 14 amino acids. The junction had 5 bases not matched to a gene; V was cut back by 6 bases and J by 2 bases. Germline V gene lookup returns CDR1 MNHEY and CDR2 SVGAGI. CDR3: CASRGGQGNYGYTF. The CDR3 nucleotides are TGTGCCAGCAGGGGCGGACAGGGAAACTATGGCTACACCTTC.

The chain combines TRBV2 with TRBJ2-2; 10 nucleotides match TRBD2. Germline V lookup: CDR1 SNHLY, CDR2 FYNNEI. The CDR3 totals 14 residues. V lost 8 bases to trimming and J lost 0 bases; unmatched junction nucleotides: 0. For the CDR3, the DNA is TGTGCCAGCGGACTAGCGGCGAACACCGGGGAGCTGTTTTTT. The encoded protein is CASGLAANTGELFF.

The chain recombines TRBV25-1 with TRBJ1-2; 7 bases agree with TRBD1. The CDR3 length is 15 residues. V trimming: 3 bases; J trimming: 8 bases; junction bases outside the gene matches: 12. CDR1 is MGHDK and CDR2 is SYGVNS in the germline V gene. CDR3 bases: TGTGCCAGCAGTGAGGAGGGACAGCCTATGGGGGGCTACACCTTC. It codes for CASSEEGQPMGGYTF.

This chain connects TRBV19 to TRBJ2-1, with a tentative D call TRBD1 (5 bases). CDR1 and CDR2 from the germline V gene are LNHDA and SQIVND (reference sequence). Trimming shortened V by 4 bases and J by 6 bases, and 13 bases separated the two germline ends. This CDR3 spans 14 amino acids. The CDR3 bases are TGTGCCAGTAGTAAGACAGTGGGATCCAATGAGCAGTTCTTC. The encoded protein is CASSKTVGSNEQFF.

This clone has just one count. The chain joins TRBV5-4 to TRBJ2-7, with 7 bases that match TRBD2. With 8 bases clipped from V and 2 bases from J, the junction kept 4 bases outside the gene matches. Per germline, CDR1 SGHNT and CDR2 YYREEE (reference sequence). CDR3 length equals 12 residues. The CDR3 spells CASGGGPYEQYF. The CDR3 region has the DNA TGTGCCAGTGGGGGGGGTCCCTACGAGCAGTACTTC.

V is TRBV5-1 and J is TRBJ2-7; tentatively, D is TRBD1 (5 bases). The CDR3 loop spans 13 amino acids. CDR1 and CDR2 (germline): SGHRS, YFSETQ. Trimming pared 0 bases from V and 3 bases from J, leaving 7 bases between. CDR3 in amino acids: CASSLGQFYEQYF. CDR3 nucleotides: TGCGCCAGCAGCTTGGGACAGTTCTACGAGCAGTACTTC. Full variable domain (remainder filled in from reference TRBV5-1 and TRBJ2-7): KAGVTQTPRYLIKTRGQQVTLSCSPISGHRSVSWYQQTPGQGLQFLFEYFSETQRNKGNFPGRFSGRQFSNSRSEMNVSTLELGDSALYLCASSLGQFYEQYFGPGTRLTVT.

The V call is TRBV28, the J call TRBJ1-1, with TRBD1 matching over 8 bases. V shed 3 bases and J 1 base; nucleotides not matched to a gene: 1. This CDR3 spans 14 amino acids. The V gene's germline CDR1 is MDHEN and CDR2 SYDVKM. The CDR3 loop reads CASSLDRENTEAFF. The CDR3 DNA follows: TGTGCCAGCAGTTTGGACAGGGAGAACACTGAAGCTTTCTTT.

This chain connects TRBV28 to TRBJ1-2; a possible D gene is TRBD1 (6 bases). Germline CDR1 MDHEN, CDR2 SYDVKM. The CDR3 covers 13 residues. V was trimmed by 7 bases and J by 5 bases, leaving 14 bases between them. The CDR3 sequence is CASTTQGTYGYTF. CDR3 sequence (DNA): TGTGCCAGCACCACACAGGGAACTTATGGCTACACCTTC.

V is TRBV2 and J is TRBJ2-1, with 8 nucleotides matching TRBD2. CDR1 and CDR2 (germline): SNHLY, FYNNEI. V lost 6 bases, J lost 0 bases, and 19 bases stayed unmatched. This CDR3 is 20 amino acids long. The CDR3 loop is CASRRATLGLAGHSYNEQFF. The CDR3 region has the DNA TGTGCCAGCAGAAGGGCTACATTAGGGCTAGCGGGCCACTCCTACAATGAGCAGTTCTTC.